This TCR beta chain was recorded in a study of cytomegalovirus exposure and HLA in healthy donors. Amplification used 60 Vbeta primers and 13 Jbeta primers. Clones were read by immunoSEQ multiplex PCR, and TCRdb kept only the in-frame ones, dropping some. Of about 130,000 clones detected, about 72% appear once; the ten largest clones hold 1.5%. The sequencing sample was made of PBMCs. This clonotype was sampled from a female donor in good health and CMV-seronegative.

The CDR3 nucleotides read TGTGCCAGCAGCTTAAATTTAGCGGGAACTCGCGCCGCAGATACGCAGTATTTT. Translated: CASSLNLAGTRAADTQYF. V and J are TRBV7-9 and TRBJ2-3; 8 nucleotides align to TRBD2. V lost 2 bases and J lost 4; bases outside the gene matches: 14. Germline assignment: CDR1 SEHNR and CDR2 FQNEAQ (reference sequence). The CDR3 has 18 residues.